This T cell receptor (beta chain) is from a study of shared clonotypes between healthy human individuals. Only in-frame clones appear in the TCRdb table, and some are missing; sequencing was by immunoSEQ multiplex PCR. The sample consists of roughly 2.2 million clones, approximately 95% of them appearing once. V dropped 11 bases and J dropped 2 bases, with 19 bases sitting between them. Looked up from germline, CDR1 is MNHNY and CDR2 is SVGAGI (reference sequence). The CDR3 totals 14 residues. This receptor was obtained from a man in his late teens or twenties in good health. Some clones in this sample may be carry-over from other donors' samples. The sequencing input was naive CD4+ T cells from PBMCs. Subset: CD45RA+ positively selected. The rearrangement links TRBV6-6 to TRBJ2-7; maybe TRBD2 (6 bases). The CDR3 nucleotides are TGTGCCTCCACTTGGACGGGAGAGGCCTACGAGCAGTACTTC. This encodes CASTWTGEAYEQYF.